One and the same sample provided the 32 T cell receptor beta chains below, sequenced in a study of Graves' ophthalmopathy and Graves' hyperthyroidism. The authors amplified TCR beta CDR3 regions from RNA transcripts. The first-round RT-PCR employed HTBI primers together with the Qiagen OneStep RT-PCR kit. A multiplex PCR was then performed as the second round. MiXCR was run by TCRdb on the multiplex PCR reads, yielding one entry per CDR3 protein. In the table there are more than 550,000 distinct CDR3 sequences, 35% to 45% of which are singletons. The sample consisted of peripheral blood. Receptors were obtained from an adult man with Graves' ophthalmopathy.

This clonotype was recorded at least ten times. The J gene is TRBJ1-1, the V gene TRBV5-1, with 7 bases identical to TRBD1. This CDR3 contains 13 residues. With V trimmed by 1 base and J by 7 bases, 4 bases remained unmatched. CDR1 SGHRS and CDR2 YFSETQ come from the germline V gene. The CDR3 loop is CASSLSGDSEAFF. Here the CDR3 DNA reads TGCGCCAGCAGCTTGTCGGGGGACAGTGAAGCTTTCTTT.

This clonotype was seen more than once but under ten times. The chain joins TRBV5-1 to TRBJ1-1; the D is unclear. V was cut by 3 bases and J by 2 bases, with 11 bases left in between. Germline CDR1 and CDR2: SGHRS and YFSETQ. This CDR3 is built from 14 residues. The DNA for the CDR3 is TGCGCCAGCAGCTCGGGGTATCCTAACACTGAAGCTTTCTTT. It translates to CASSSGYPNTEAFF.

This clonotype was recorded many times. The chain uses TRBV7-8 and TRBJ2-7; 11 nucleotides agree with TRBD2. The CDR3 covers 15 residues. Germline V gene sequence: CDR1 SGHVS, CDR2 FQNEAQ. The trim removed 5 bases at V and 2 bases at J, leaving 5 bases unmatched. CDR3 region: CASSHTSGGPYEQYF. CDR3 DNA: TGTGCCAGCAGCCATACTAGCGGGGGACCCTACGAGCAGTACTTC.

The table lists this clonotype with many counts. The chain couples TRBV19 to TRBJ1-2; 8 bases align to TRBD1. Germline-derived CDR1 and CDR2 are LNHDA and SQIVND (reference sequence). V lost 7 bases and J lost 4; bases outside the gene matches: 8. CDR3 length: 14 residues. CDR3 protein: CASTPGGKSYGYTF. The CDR3 DNA reads as TGTGCCAGTACTCCAGGGGGCAAGTCCTATGGCTACACCTTC.

This clonotype came up many times. The V call is TRBV5-5, the J call TRBJ2-7, with a possible D match to TRBD2 (5 bases). CDR1 is SGHKS and CDR2 is YYEKEE in the germline V gene (reference sequence). This CDR3 contains 13 residues. The V gene lost 4 bases and the J gene lost 6 bases, with 14 bases spanning the gap. As DNA, the CDR3 is TGTGCCAGCAGCGCGGACTGGATTTCCGAGCAGTACTTC. Protein: CASSADWISEQYF.

J is TRBJ1-4 and V is TRBV2, with 8 bases fitting TRBD1. With 4 bases clipped from V and 14 bases from J, the junction kept 3 bases outside the gene matches. The V gene's germline CDR1 is SNHLY and CDR2 FYNNEI. The CDR3 consists of 11 residues. The CDR3 bases are TGTGCCAGCAGTGGGACAGGGTTTCTGTTTTTT. This sequence encodes CASSGTGFLFF.

Comments on this clonotype: Sequence at one end of the junction differs from germline and may be a read error. CDR3 in amino acids: CSAGGQGADVLTF. CDR3 nucleotides: TGCAGCGCTGGGGGACAGGGGGCCGACGTCCTGACTTTC. This rearrangement joins TRBV29-1 to TRBJ2-6; 12 bases align to TRBD1. This CDR3 has 13 amino acids. Per the germline V gene, CDR1 is SQVTM and CDR2 is ANQGSEA.

In its sample, this clonotype was seen many times. The rearrangement links TRBV10-3 to TRBJ1-5; 9 bases are a match to TRBD1. The length of the CDR3 is 13 residues. The V segment lost 11 bases and the J segment 7 bases; nucleotides outside the gene matches: 9. The germline V gene has CDR1 ENHRY and CDR2 SYGVKD. This CDR3 is CAARDREEQPQHF. The CDR3 DNA reads as TGTGCCGCCCGGGACAGGGAGGAACAGCCCCAGCATTTT.

Regarding this clonotype: A read error may be the cause here, since a much bigger clone is one base away. The chain employs TRBV7-2 and TRBJ2-7; TRBD1 agrees at 8 bases. The CDR3 spans 12 residues. V shed 3 bases and J 9 bases; nucleotides not matched to a gene: 4. Germline V gives CDR1 SGHTA, CDR2 FQGNSA. CDR3 in DNA: TGTGCCAGCAGCTTCGGACAGGGCGGGCAGTACTTC. The encoded protein is CASSFGQGGQYF.

Many counts were recorded for this clonotype. The V and J genes are TRBV7-8 and TRBJ2-7; D may be TRBD1 (6 bases). The CDR3 contains 14 residues. The V end lost 2 bases, the J end lost 7 bases, and 15 bases lay between the germline ends. Germline V CDR1 and CDR2: SGHVS, FQNEAQ. CDR3 loop: CASSLLQGIREQYF. As DNA, the CDR3 is TGTGCCAGCAGCTTACTTCAGGGGATTAGAGAGCAGTACTTC.

This clonotype was seen a handful of times. V usage is TRBV20-1 and J usage is TRBJ1-2; D unresolved. CDR3 size: 14 residues. Germline V gene lookup returns CDR1 DFQATT and CDR2 SNEGSKA (reference sequence). V lost 1 base to trimming and J lost 8 bases, with 17 bases between them. The CDR3 region is CSARATAEGGGYTF. The CDR3 nucleotides are TGCAGTGCTAGAGCGACGGCAGAAGGAGGCGGCTACACCTTC.

In its sample, this clonotype was seen many times. V gene TRBV2 combines with J gene TRBJ1-1, with 8 bases identical to TRBD1. Trimming took 6 bases from V and 4 from J; bases not matched to a gene: 13. Germline assignment: CDR1 SNHLY and CDR2 FYNNEI. The CDR3 consists of 16 residues. CDR3 region: CASSRGQGKGSTEAFF. The CDR3 coding sequence is TGTGCCAGCAGCCGTGGACAGGGCAAGGGGTCCACTGAAGCTTTCTTT. Together with reference TRBV2 and TRBJ1-1, the CDR3 gives the full variable domain: EPEVTQTPSHQVTQMGQEVILRCVPISNHLYFYWYRQILGQKVEFLVSFYNNEISEKSEIFDDQFSVERPDGSNFTLKIRSTKLEDSAMYFCASSRGQGKGSTEAFFGQGTRLTVV.

J is TRBJ1-5 and V is TRBV24-1; D is ambiguous. The CDR3 spans 10 residues. The V end lost 7 bases, the J end lost 10 bases, and 7 bases lay between the germline ends. The germline gives CDR1 KGHDR, CDR2 SFDVKD. CDR3 in amino acids: CATRERPQHF. The CDR3 coding sequence is TGTGCCACCAGGGAACGACCCCAGCATTTT.

The V call is TRBV2, the J call TRBJ2-5; 10 nucleotides agree with TRBD1. The CDR3 runs to 15 residues. The junction had 8 bases not matched to a gene; V was cut back by 6 bases and J by 4 bases. Per germline, CDR1 SNHLY and CDR2 FYNNEI. CDR3 bases: TGTGCCAGCAGGGCCCCGACAGGGGGCACAGAGACCCAGTACTTC. Its protein is CASRAPTGGTETQYF.

The rearrangement joins TRBV25-1 to TRBJ1-1; D remains ambiguous. The CDR3 runs to 12 residues. V lost 8 bases to trimming and J lost 0 bases, with 7 bases between them. Germline assignment: CDR1 MGHDK and CDR2 SYGVNS. The CDR3 sequence: CASRVMNTEAFF. DNA of the CDR3: TGTGCCAGCCGTGTTATGAACACTGAAGCTTTCTTT.

The rearrangement links TRBV25-1 to TRBJ2-5, with TRBD2 matching over 8 bases. From germline, CDR1 is MGHDK and CDR2 SYGVNS. This CDR3 spans 18 amino acids. The junction had 22 bases not matched to a gene; V was cut back by 2 bases and J by 11 bases. The CDR3 DNA sequence: TGTGCCAGCAGTGAAGGGGGGAGTTCAGCGGGAGAGGTCAGTGAGCAGTACTTC. Protein: CASSEGGSSAGEVSEQYF.

This clonotype was counted between two and nine times. The V call is TRBV12-5, the J call TRBJ1-3; D possibly corresponds to TRBD1 (5 bases). This CDR3 is 15 amino acids long. V was trimmed by 1 base and J by 4 bases, leaving 11 bases between them. In germline, CDR1 is LGHNT, CDR2 FRNRAP. The CDR3 loop reads CASGLGTPRGNTIYF. In nucleotides, the CDR3 is TGTGCTAGTGGTTTGGGGACACCAAGAGGAAACACCATATATTTT.

The chain combines TRBV10-2 with TRBJ2-5; perhaps TRBD2 as D (6 bases). This CDR3 is built from 13 residues. Germline CDR1 and CDR2: WSHSY and SAAADI. Trimming pared 3 bases from V and 10 bases from J, leaving 15 bases between. The DNA of the CDR3 is TGCGCCAGCAGTGAAATGGGGGACTGGGACCAGTACTTC. Its protein is CASSEMGDWDQYF.

This clonotype was observed at least ten times. The V call is TRBV7-9, the J call TRBJ2-5; no firm D call. Germline V lookup: CDR1 SEHNR, CDR2 FQNEAQ (reference sequence). There are 10 residues in the CDR3. Between the trimmed V and J ends, which lost 3 bases and 5 bases, there was a span of 1 base. The CDR3 sequence: CASSFETQYF. The CDR3 DNA sequence: TGTGCCAGCAGCTTTGAGACCCAGTACTTC.

CDR3 nucleotides: TGTGCCAGCAGTTACGGGTCCCACTACGAGCAGTACTTC. It specifies CASSYGSHYEQYF. This rearrangement joins TRBV6-5 to TRBJ2-7; D remains unclear. This CDR3 has 13 amino acids. V dropped 2 bases and J dropped 3 bases, with 8 bases sitting between them. CDR1 and CDR2 from the germline V gene are MNHEY and SVGAGI.

This clonotype was picked up many times. The J gene is TRBJ1-6, the V gene TRBV19; TRBD1 matches at 8 bases. J gave up 5 bases and V 3 bases, and 9 bases lay outside the gene matches. The CDR3 consists of 17 residues. The V gene's germline CDR1 is LNHDA and CDR2 SQIVND (reference sequence). CDR3 nucleotides: TGTGCCAGTAGTATTTTGGGACAGGACGAAGATAATTCACCCCTCCACTTT. As protein: CASSILGQDEDNSPLHF.

This clonotype was detected only once. This chain joins TRBV9 and TRBJ2-2; TRBD1 matches at 7 bases. Germline CDR1 SGDLS, CDR2 YYNGEE. The CDR3 loop spans 17 amino acids. V lost 4 bases, J lost 6 bases, and 15 bases stayed unmatched. DNA of the CDR3: TGTGCCAGCAGCTTAGCCCGGGCAACAGGGGTAGCCGGGGAGCTGTTTTTT. This translates into CASSLARATGVAGELFF.

As concerns this clonotype: This sequence may be a read error, since a much larger clone differs from it by one base. The rearrangement links TRBV10-3 to TRBJ1-1, with D uncertain. V was trimmed by 5 bases and J by 11 bases, leaving 9 bases between them. The V gene's germline CDR1 is ENHRY and CDR2 SYGVKD. This CDR3 has 10 amino acids. CDR3 loop: CAISYSTAFF. DNA for the CDR3: TGTGCCATCAGTTACTCGACGGCTTTCTTT.

At least ten counts were recorded for this clonotype. The chain carries TRBV20-1 and TRBJ2-5; D is possibly TRBD2 (6 bases). Germline CDR1 and CDR2: DFQATT and SNEGSKA (reference sequence). Between the trimmed V and J ends, which lost 6 bases and 1 base, there was a span of 9 bases. The CDR3 covers 12 residues. The CDR3 here is CSAQTSQETQYF. CDR3 coding DNA: TGCAGTGCCCAGACTAGCCAAGAGACCCAGTACTTC.

The chain is built from TRBV6-6 and TRBJ1-2; D is uncertain. There are 14 residues in the CDR3. Trimming left V 8 bases short and J 0 bases short, with 13 bases between. Germline assignment: CDR1 MNHNY and CDR2 SVGAGI (reference sequence). CDR3 nucleotides: TGTGCCAGCTCCACAGACTTCTCTAACTATGGCTACACCTTC. It specifies CASSTDFSNYGYTF.

The rearrangement uses TRBV10-3 and TRBJ1-3, with TRBD1 as a possible D gene (6 bases). This CDR3 has 12 residues. Germline V gene data show CDR1 as ENHRY and CDR2 as SYGVKD. The V and J ends lost 6 bases and 7 bases respectively, with 10 bases between them. The CDR3: CAIRGQLNTIYF. The CDR3 DNA is TGTGCCATCAGAGGACAGTTGAACACCATATATTTT.

This sequence joins TRBV6-2 or TRBV6-3 and TRBJ2-5, with D tentatively TRBD2 (6 bases). The CDR3 spans 13 residues. The V end lost 2 bases, the J end lost 3 bases, and 7 bases lay between the germline ends. Germline-derived CDR1 and CDR2 are MNHEY and SVGEGT. DNA of the CDR3: TGTGCCAGCAGTTACATAGCGGAAGAGACCCAGTACTTC. Translating gives CASSYIAEETQYF.

The sample holds many counts of this clonotype. This sequence joins TRBV20-1 and TRBJ2-5; possible D gene TRBD2, 6 bases. Trimming cost V 0 bases and J 1 base, with 9 bases left between them. Germline V gene sequence: CDR1 DFQATT, CDR2 SNEGSKA (reference sequence). CDR3 length: 14 residues. The CDR3 loop reads CSARDAGIQETQYF. DNA for the CDR3: TGCAGTGCTAGAGATGCGGGGATCCAAGAGACCCAGTACTTC.

To note about this clonotype: Given a much more abundant clone one base away, this may be a read error. CDR3 in amino acids: CSARGGEARYEQYF. The CDR3 nucleotides are TGCAGTGCTAGAGGGGGGGAGGCCCGCTACGAGCAGTACTTC. V usage is TRBV20-1 and J usage is TRBJ2-7, with D possibly being TRBD2 (6 bases). This CDR3 is 14 amino acids long. Trimming took off 1 base at V and 3 bases at J, with 13 bases between the two ends. Germline loops: CDR1 DFQATT, CDR2 SNEGSKA (reference sequence).

The chain combines TRBV2 with TRBJ2-5, with TRBD2 matching over 14 bases. This CDR3 comprises 15 residues. The J segment lost 6 bases and the V segment lost 6 bases, leaving 6 bases of the junction unmatched. Looked up from germline, CDR1 is SNHLY and CDR2 is FYNNEI. The CDR3 DNA is TGTGCCAGCAGGCGGACTAGCGGGGGGTTGAAGACCCAGTACTTC. It is translated as CASRRTSGGLKTQYF.

The table lists this clonotype with a few counts. The V and J genes are TRBV20-1 and TRBJ2-2; 8 nucleotides line up with TRBD1. Germline CDR1 DFQATT, CDR2 SNEGSKA (reference sequence). The CDR3 is 15 residues long. V shed 3 bases and J 5 bases; nucleotides not matched to a gene: 8. CDR3 in amino acids: CSASGQGVSTGELFF. The CDR3 DNA reads as TGCAGTGCTAGCGGACAGGGAGTATCGACCGGGGAGCTGTTTTTT.

The chain carries TRBV7-3 and TRBJ2-5; 14 bases align to TRBD2. The J segment lost 5 bases and the V segment lost 5 bases, leaving 7 bases of the junction unmatched. The CDR3 is 16 residues long. Germline CDR1 reads SGHTA; CDR2 reads FQGTGA. This CDR3 reads CASSPGLAGELETQYF. The CDR3 region has the DNA TGTGCCAGCAGCCCGGGACTAGCGGGAGAGTTGGAGACCCAGTACTTC.